Presented here are 30 T cell receptor beta chains from one specimen sequenced in a study of blood T cell repertoires in COVID-19. The assay was immunoSEQ multiplex PCR, and TCRdb's table has in-frame clones only and misses some. The sample has 120,000 to 150,000 clones; approximately 84% are singletons. Material for sequencing was PBMCs or T cells enriched from blood (not recorded which). Source of these receptors: a woman between 18 and 29 years old who had been exposed to COVID-19.

The CDR3, as DNA: TGTGCCAGCAGCTTGAATAGGGCAGGGGGCGCGGAGACCCAGTACTTC. This translates into CASSLNRAGGAETQYF. The chain couples TRBV5-5 to TRBJ2-5; the match to TRBD1 covers 8 bases. CDR1 SGHKS and CDR2 YYEKEE come from the germline V gene (reference sequence). V was pared by 1 base and J by 5 bases, with 10 bases of the junction left unmatched. The CDR3 length is 16 residues.

This clone was seen a single time. The chain links TRBV4-3 to TRBJ1-4; no reliable D call. The V gene lost 0 bases and the J gene lost 5 bases, with 7 bases spanning the gap. Germline-derived CDR1 and CDR2 are LGHNA and YSLEER. The CDR3 consists of 14 residues. The CDR3 region has the DNA TGCGCCAGCAGCCAAGATCCGGGAAATGAAAAACTGTTTTTT. Amino acid sequence: CASSQDPGNEKLFF.

The chain has TRBV6-6 and TRBJ1-1; D is uncertain. This CDR3 is built from 14 residues. Trimming pared 6 bases from V and 3 bases from J, leaving 14 bases between. Looked up from germline, CDR1 is MNHNY and CDR2 is SVGAGI (reference sequence). CDR3: CASRFDIAHTEAFF. The DNA for the CDR3 is TGTGCCAGCAGATTCGACATTGCGCACACTGAAGCTTTCTTT.

This clone came up a few times. The chain joins TRBV10-2 to TRBJ1-3; 12 bases align to TRBD1. Trimming removed 3 bases from V and 4 bases from J; junction bases left unmatched: 7. The germline V gene has CDR1 WSHSY and CDR2 SAAADI. This CDR3 contains 17 residues. CDR3 loop: CASSEIRDRGRGNTIYF. CDR3 nucleotides: TGCGCCAGCAGTGAAATCCGGGACAGGGGGCGAGGAAACACCATATATTTT.

The V gene is TRBV28, the J gene TRBJ1-5; 8 nucleotides agree with TRBD1. J lost 7 bases, V lost 5 bases, and 10 bases had no gene match. CDR1 and CDR2 (germline): MDHEN, SYDVKM. The CDR3 covers 15 residues. CDR3 sequence: CASSPLDRVRQPQHF. CDR3 coding DNA: TGTGCCAGCAGTCCTCTGGACAGGGTCCGGCAGCCCCAGCATTTT.

This chain uses TRBV7-2 with TRBJ1-3; 7 nucleotides match TRBD1. This CDR3 spans 15 amino acids. Germline lookup yields CDR1 SGHTA and CDR2 FQGNSA. Germline trimming cut 0 bases from V and 2 bases from J; bases unmatched to any gene: 1. The CDR3 spells CASSLAGTAGNTIYF. The CDR3 DNA follows: TGTGCCAGCAGCTTAGCTGGGACAGCTGGAAACACCATATATTTT. Combining the CDR3 with reference TRBV7-2 and TRBJ1-3 gives the whole variable domain GAGVSQSPSNKVTEKGKDVELRCDPISGHTALYWYRQSLGQGLEFLIYFQGNSAPDKSGLPSDRFSAERTGGSVSTLTIQRTQQEDSAVYLCASSLAGTAGNTIYFGEGSWLTVV.

The chain is built from TRBV9 and TRBJ1-5; D is unresolved. The germline V gene has CDR1 SGDLS and CDR2 YYNGEE. The ends were cut back, 3 bases at V and 1 base at J, with 11 bases in the middle. This CDR3 comprises 15 residues. The CDR3 sequence: CASSAGGRSNQPQHF. The CDR3 nucleotides are TGTGCCAGCAGCGCGGGTGGAAGGAGCAATCAGCCCCAGCATTTT.

This chain joins TRBV7-8 and TRBJ1-5, with 9 bases fitting TRBD1. CDR1 and CDR2 from the germline V gene are SGHVS and FQNEAQ. Trimming took 5 bases from V and 7 from J; bases not matched to a gene: 9. The CDR3 spans 15 residues. This CDR3 is CASSLRDRVKQPQHF. The CDR3 DNA sequence: TGTGCCAGCAGCCTCCGGGACAGGGTTAAGCAGCCCCAGCATTTT.

This clone was found once. J is TRBJ2-1 and V is TRBV5-4; D is possibly TRBD2 (5 bases). CDR1 is SGHNT, CDR2 YYREEE, per germline (reference sequence). The CDR3 spans 14 residues. V lost 3 bases to trimming and J lost 5 bases, with 12 bases between them. CDR3 residues: CASSSASTHNEQFF. The DNA for the CDR3 is TGTGCCAGCAGCTCGGCTAGCACCCACAATGAGCAGTTCTTC.

The V call is TRBV7-9, the J call TRBJ1-2; tentatively, D is TRBD1 (6 bases). Trimming left V 7 bases short and J 0 bases short, with 12 bases between. The CDR3 consists of 14 residues. Per germline, CDR1 SEHNR and CDR2 FQNEAQ (reference sequence). The DNA of the CDR3 is TGTGCCAGCACCGGGACATCAGCTAACTATGGCTACACCTTC. This codes for CASTGTSANYGYTF.

This clone was seen more than once but under ten times. The chain is built from TRBV5-5 and TRBJ1-3; tentative D call: TRBD1 (5 bases). The CDR3 totals 14 residues. Germline V CDR1 and CDR2: SGHKS, YYEKEE (reference sequence). V lost 7 bases and J 3 bases, leaving 14 bases between the germline ends. Here the CDR3 DNA reads TGTGCCAGCCTCCCCTTCCAGGGTGGAAACACCATATATTTT. Translated: CASLPFQGGNTIYF. Based on the CDR3 plus reference TRBV5-5 and TRBJ1-3, the full variable domain is DAGVTQSPTHLIKTRGQQVTLRCSPISGHKSVSWYQQVLGQGPQFIFQYYEKEERGRGNFPDRFSARQFPNYSSELNVNALLLGDSALYLCASLPFQGGNTIYFGEGSWLTVV.

The chain recombines TRBV19 with TRBJ1-1; D is possibly TRBD1 (5 bases). Germline V CDR1 and CDR2: LNHDA, SQIVND (reference sequence). Deletions cut 4 bases from V and 8 bases from J, with 20 bases between. The length of the CDR3 is 15 residues. The CDR3 here is CASSSPWQGSWEAFF. For the CDR3, the DNA is TGTGCCAGTAGTAGCCCGTGGCAGGGATCCTGGGAAGCTTTCTTT.

Comment on this clone: Sequence at one end of the junction differs from germline and may be a read error. The V gene is TRBV6-5, the J gene TRBJ1-1; D not resolved. Germline CDR1 is MNHEY and CDR2 is SVGAGI. The CDR3 consists of 13 residues. Here the CDR3 reads CASSYGTPGKLVF. Here the CDR3 DNA reads TGTGCCAGCAGTTACGGAACCCCAGGCAAGCTGGTCTTT.

The V gene is TRBV15, the J gene TRBJ1-2, with 9 bases that match TRBD1. This CDR3 is built from 11 residues. Germline CDR1 reads LNHNV; CDR2 reads YYDKDF (reference sequence). Trimming at V came to 1 base and at J to 13 bases, leaving 1 base not matched to a gene. CDR3 residues: CATSRGDRVTF. CDR3 bases: TGTGCCACCAGCAGAGGGGACAGGGTCACCTTC. The full variable domain, in which reference TRBV15 and TRBJ1-2 provide the parts outside the CDR3, is DAMVIQNPRYQVTQFGKPVTLSCSQTLNHNVMYWYQQKSSQAPKLLFHYYDKDFNNEADTPDNFQSRRPNTSFCFLDIRSPGLGDTAMYLCATSRGDRVTFGSGTRLTVV.

V usage is TRBV30 and J usage is TRBJ1-6, with TRBD1 matching over 9 bases. The CDR3 sequence is 16 residues long. J gave up 7 bases and V 2 bases, and 9 bases lay outside the gene matches. Germline V gene sequence: CDR1 GTSNPN, CDR2 SVGIG (reference sequence). This chain's CDR3 is CAWSLWGTGYNSPLHF. As DNA, the CDR3 is TGTGCCTGGAGTTTGTGGGGGACAGGGTACAATTCACCCCTCCACTTT.

The V and J genes are TRBV10-3 and TRBJ1-5; TRBD1 might be the D (6 bases). The germline gives CDR1 ENHRY, CDR2 SYGVKD. With 6 bases removed from V and 3 bases from J, the gap between germline ends came to 9 bases. The CDR3 is made up of 13 amino acids. The CDR3 loop reads CAISTGYNQPQHF. The DNA for the CDR3 is TGTGCCATCAGCACAGGGTACAATCAGCCCCAGCATTTT.

The count of this clone is one. The chain combines TRBV27 with TRBJ1-1; 7 bases are shared with TRBD1. The trim removed 2 bases at V and 4 bases at J, leaving 4 bases unmatched. The length of the CDR3 is 14 residues. Germline CDR1 reads MNHEY; CDR2 reads SMNVEV (reference sequence). The CDR3 coding sequence is TGTGCCAGCAGTTTAGGAGGGGGCGGCACTGAAGCTTTCTTT. Encoded protein: CASSLGGGGTEAFF.

The CDR3: CASSKGTGSSLGTQYF. Written as DNA, the CDR3 is TGTGCCAGCAGCAAGGGGACAGGGTCTTCCTTGGGTACGCAGTATTTT. The chain uses TRBV6-2 or TRBV6-3 and TRBJ2-3, with 9 positions matching TRBD1. With V trimmed by 6 bases and J by 8 bases, 15 bases remained unmatched. Germline V gene sequence: CDR1 MNHEY, CDR2 SVGEGT. The CDR3 covers 16 residues.

The chain couples TRBV30 to TRBJ2-3; 15 nucleotides align to TRBD2. This CDR3 region has 17 residues. Germline trimming cut 2 bases from V and 5 bases from J; bases unmatched to any gene: 8. Germline V gene lookup returns CDR1 GTSNPN and CDR2 SVGIG (reference sequence). The CDR3 is CAWSLYGLAGGVDTQYF. CDR3 DNA sequence: TGTGCCTGGAGTCTATACGGACTAGCGGGAGGGGTAGATACGCAGTATTTT.

This chain uses TRBV29-1 with TRBJ2-1; 9 bases line up with TRBD2. The length of the CDR3 is 15 residues. Trimming removed 4 bases from V and 4 bases from J; junction bases left unmatched: 8. Germline V gene sequence: CDR1 SQVTM, CDR2 ANQGSEA. CDR3 nucleotide sequence: TGCAGCGTTGCCCCAAGACTAGCGGAATACAATGAGCAGTTCTTC. Amino acid sequence: CSVAPRLAEYNEQFF.

The chain joins TRBV6-5 to TRBJ2-5; possibly TRBD1 for D (7 bases). The V end lost 2 bases, the J end lost 4 bases, and 11 bases lay between the germline ends. Per the germline V gene, CDR1 is MNHEY and CDR2 is SVGAGI. This CDR3 comprises 14 residues. The CDR3 region is CASSYDQGGETQYF. The CDR3 coding sequence is TGTGCCAGCAGTTACGATCAGGGGGGAGAGACCCAGTACTTC.

This clone was seen once. V usage is TRBV7-2 and J usage is TRBJ1-6; tentative D call: TRBD1 (6 bases). The CDR3 totals 15 residues. The ends were cut back, 4 bases at V and 10 bases at J, with 17 bases in the middle. The germline V gene encodes CDR1 SGHTA and CDR2 FQGNSA. The CDR3 nucleotides read TGTGCCAGCAGCTCACCACAGGGAGTTCGGTCACCCCTCCACTTT. This codes for CASSSPQGVRSPLHF.

The chain has TRBV5-8 and TRBJ2-1; weak D call: TRBD1 (6 bases). The CDR3 spans 17 residues. Trimming cost V 4 bases and J 6 bases, with 23 bases left between them. The germline V gene encodes CDR1 SGHTS and CDR2 YDEGEE. CDR3 nucleotide sequence: TGTGCCAGCAGCGTAACCCACCACGCAGGGGCGGGCAATGAGCAGTTCTTC. This gives the protein CASSVTHHAGAGNEQFF.

This sequence joins TRBV7-2 and TRBJ2-1, with 8 positions matching TRBD2. V was clipped by 3 bases and J by 6 bases; unmatched bases: 4. This CDR3 is 14 amino acids long. CDR1 is SGHTA, CDR2 FQGNSA, per germline. The CDR3 sequence: CASSFGTRGNEQFF. DNA of the CDR3: TGTGCCAGCAGCTTCGGGACTAGGGGCAATGAGCAGTTCTTC.

The sample holds one count of this clone. This chain connects TRBV2 to TRBJ1-5; TRBD1 aligns across 9 bases. The CDR3 contains 15 residues. Germline V CDR1 and CDR2: SNHLY, FYNNEI. The junction had 6 bases not matched to a gene; V was cut back by 2 bases and J by 7 bases. CDR3 region: CASSEQTGGRQPQHF. As DNA, the CDR3 is TGTGCCAGCAGTGAACAGACAGGGGGACGGCAGCCCCAGCATTTT.

J is TRBJ1-1 and V is TRBV28; 8 nucleotides align to TRBD1. Trimming cost V 3 bases and J 6 bases; bases outside gene matches: 0. Germline-derived CDR1 and CDR2 are MDHEN and SYDVKM. This CDR3 has 12 residues. CDR3 loop: CASSLDRAEAFF. Written as DNA, the CDR3 is TGTGCCAGCAGTTTGGACAGGGCTGAAGCTTTCTTT.

The V and J genes are TRBV30 and TRBJ1-2; no clear D. Germline lookup yields CDR1 GTSNPN and CDR2 SVGIG (reference sequence). V shed 4 bases and J shed 2 bases, with 8 bases lying between them. The CDR3 contains 12 residues. As DNA, the CDR3 is TGTGCCTGGACCCTCACAAACTATGGCTACACCTTC. Its translation is CAWTLTNYGYTF.

V usage is TRBV5-1 and J usage is TRBJ2-7; D is possibly TRBD2 (6 bases). The V end lost 4 bases, the J end lost 3 bases, and 20 bases lay between the germline ends. CDR1 and CDR2 (germline): SGHRS, YFSETQ. The CDR3 runs to 16 residues. CDR3 region: CASSQGLFGGNYEQYF. The CDR3 nucleotides are TGCGCCAGCAGCCAAGGACTATTTGGGGGGAACTACGAGCAGTACTTC.

This clone occurred a few times. V and J are TRBV13 and TRBJ2-3; TRBD2 agrees at 11 bases. There are 17 residues in the CDR3. Germline-derived CDR1 and CDR2 are PRHDT and FYEKMQ (reference sequence). J gave up 3 bases and V 5 bases, and 10 bases lay outside the gene matches. CDR3: CASSVRLAGFYTDTQYF. In nucleotides, the CDR3 is TGTGCCAGCAGCGTAAGACTAGCGGGATTTTATACAGATACGCAGTATTTT. Filled out from reference TRBV13 and TRBJ2-3, the complete variable domain reads AAGVIQSPRHLIKEKRETATLKCYPIPRHDTVYWYQQGPGQDPQFLISFYEKMQSDKGSIPDRFSAQQFSDYHSELNMSSLELGDSALYFCASSVRLAGFYTDTQYFGPGTRLTVL.

V is TRBV10-3 and J is TRBJ2-3, with 11 nucleotides matching TRBD2. The germline V gene has CDR1 ENHRY and CDR2 SYGVKD. V gave up 3 bases and J gave up 5 bases; unmatched junction bases: 7. CDR3 length: 16 amino acids. The CDR3 reads CAISDFFTSGRDTQYF. CDR3 DNA sequence: TGTGCCATCAGTGATTTCTTCACTAGCGGGAGAGATACGCAGTATTTT.